These 13 T cell receptor beta chains share one sample of origin, sequenced in a study of spatial heterogeneity in lung cancer. In TCRdb, the 5' RACE reads were re-called with MiXCR into one record per CDR3 protein. The table lists 45,000 to 65,000 distinct CDR3 sequences, 6% to 9% of them singletons, with less than 3.5% in the top ten. The time point is: sample taken at primary tumor resection. Whole RNA obtained from tumor, nontumor lung or frozen PBMC underwent sequencing without sorting. The source material was PBMCs, sampled at surgery. The receptors come from a female donor with early-stage non-small cell lung cancer.

The sample holds many counts of this clonotype. The genes are TRBV28 and TRBJ2-2; D is unresolved. The V gene's germline CDR1 is MDHEN and CDR2 SYDVKM. Trimming removed 6 bases from V and 6 bases from J, with 14 bases in between. The CDR3 is 14 residues long. Here the CDR3 DNA reads TGTGCCAGCAGCCCCGCAAGTAGTGCCGGGGAGCTGTTTTTT. Protein: CASSPASSAGELFF.

The chain joins TRBV7-9 to TRBJ2-7, with no clear D. Germline CDR1 reads SEHNR; CDR2 reads FQNEAQ (reference sequence). V shed 3 bases and J shed 2 bases, with 11 bases lying between them. The CDR3 consists of 14 residues. CDR3 DNA sequence: TGTGCCAGCAGCTTTGGAATCATCCCCTACGAGCAGTACTTC. Its protein product is CASSFGIIPYEQYF.

This rearrangement joins TRBV5-6 to TRBJ1-1; unclear D gene. CDR1 is SGHDT, CDR2 YYEEEE, per germline. Deletions cut 7 bases from V and 6 bases from J, with 25 bases between. CDR3 length equals 16 residues. The CDR3 protein is CASLLGQEIYIAEAFF. The DNA of the CDR3 is TGTGCCAGCCTTCTTGGGCAGGAAATATATATCGCTGAAGCTTTCTTT.

This clonotype turned up a few times. The V and J genes are TRBV4-1 and TRBJ1-4; 7 bases align to TRBD1. This CDR3 has 16 amino acids. Germline V lookup: CDR1 MGHRA, CDR2 YSYEKL. The V segment lost 1 base and the J segment 8 bases; nucleotides outside the gene matches: 10. The CDR3: CASSQVGQVDREKLFF. The CDR3 DNA is TGCGCCAGCAGCCAAGTCGGACAGGTCGATCGGGAAAAACTGTTTTTT.

The table lists this clonotype with many counts. This chain links TRBV20-1 with TRBJ2-5; D call uncertain. This CDR3 contains 10 residues. V lost 8 bases and J lost 9, with 13 bases in between. The germline gives CDR1 DFQATT, CDR2 SNEGSKA (reference sequence). The CDR3 reads CSLLTRPQYF. CDR3 DNA sequence: TGCAGTCTTCTCACGCGACCCCAGTACTTC.

Many counts were recorded for this clonotype. CDR3 region: CASSLLLNEQFF. In nucleotides, the CDR3 is TGTGCCAGCAGTTTGCTACTCAATGAGCAGTTCTTC. The rearrangement links TRBV28 to TRBJ2-1; D ambiguous. In germline, CDR1 is MDHEN, CDR2 SYDVKM. This CDR3 region has 12 residues. Trimming took 3 bases from V and 6 from J, leaving 6 bases between them.

This chain uses TRBV2 with TRBJ1-2, with a possible D match to TRBD1 (5 bases). Trimming took off 4 bases at V and 4 bases at J, with 13 bases between the two ends. Looked up from germline, CDR1 is SNHLY and CDR2 is FYNNEI. The CDR3 loop spans 14 amino acids. In DNA, the CDR3 is TGTGCCAGCAGTGCGGGGGACCGAGGCTATGGCTACACCTTC. Translation: CASSAGDRGYGYTF.

This clonotype was observed at least ten times. This sequence joins TRBV5-5 and TRBJ1-3, with 9 bases identical to TRBD1. V was clipped by 4 bases and J by 4 bases; unmatched bases: 9. CDR3 length: 16 residues. Germline values: CDR1 SGHKS, CDR2 YYEKEE (reference sequence). The CDR3 reads CASSGGQGRLGNTIYF. The CDR3 DNA reads TGTGCCAGCAGCGGGGGACAGGGACGCTTGGGAAACACCATATATTTT. The variable domain in full, completed from reference TRBV5-5 and TRBJ1-3, reads DAGVTQSPTHLIKTRGQQVTLRCSPISGHKSVSWYQQVLGQGPQFIFQYYEKEERGRGNFPDRFSARQFPNYSSELNVNALLLGDSALYLCASSGGQGRLGNTIYFGEGSWLTVV.

This clonotype was observed at least ten times. The CDR3 here is CASSRTRQGGGYTF. The CDR3 region has the DNA TGCGCCAGCAGCCGCACCCGACAGGGGGGTGGCTACACCTTC. The rearrangement links TRBV4-3 to TRBJ1-2, with 9 bases matching TRBD1. Losses at the gene ends were 4 bases for V and 7 bases for J; bases not matched to a gene: 7. CDR1 is LGHNA, CDR2 YSLEER, per germline. The CDR3 has 14 amino acids.

There are many counts of this clonotype. The V and J genes are TRBV13 and TRBJ2-7; D gene unclear. Germline values: CDR1 PRHDT, CDR2 FYEKMQ (reference sequence). The CDR3 spans 13 residues. Trimming cost V 2 bases and J 2 bases, with 7 bases left between them. This CDR3 reads CASSLNVAYEQYF. CDR3 bases: TGTGCCAGCAGCTTAAACGTGGCCTACGAGCAGTACTTC.

This sequence joins TRBV20-1 and TRBJ1-5; no definite D call. The CDR3 contains 16 residues. In germline, CDR1 is DFQATT, CDR2 SNEGSKA (reference sequence). Between the trimmed V and J ends, which lost 5 bases and 1 base, there was a span of 18 bases. The CDR3 nucleotides read TGCAGTGCTGTCGGGGTTGGCCGGGGAAGCAATCAGCCCCAGCATTTT. Encoded protein: CSAVGVGRGSNQPQHF.

V usage is TRBV28 and J usage is TRBJ2-1; maybe TRBD2 (7 bases). CDR1 MDHEN and CDR2 SYDVKM come from the germline V gene. Trimming removed 5 bases at V and 9 bases at J, with 17 bases between. The CDR3 has 14 amino acids. The CDR3 nucleotides read TGTGCCAGCAGTAGCAGTACAGGGAGGGGTGAGCAGTTCTTC. Amino acids: CASSSSTGRGEQFF.

This clonotype was recorded once. This sequence joins TRBV6-5 and TRBJ2-4, with TRBD1 matching over 8 bases. After removal of 4 bases from V and 8 bases from J, the junction contained 7 bases not matched to a gene. CDR1 is MNHEY, CDR2 SVGAGI, per germline. This CDR3 is built from 14 residues. The CDR3 is CASSFAQGEDIQYF. The CDR3 nucleotides are TGTGCCAGCAGTTTCGCACAGGGGGAGGACATTCAGTACTTC.